This is a list of T cell receptor beta chains from one sample in a study of blood T cell repertoires in COVID-19. Sequencing used immunoSEQ multiplex PCR; TCRdb keeps in-frame clones, though not all of them. The sample lists around 99,000 clones, 65% to 80% occurring once. Sequencing used peripheral blood. The receptor set was obtained from a man in his sixties or seventies with acute or convalescent COVID-19. CDR3s include the opening cysteine and the closing phenylalanine or tryptophan. D genes are given only for firm matches. The listing skips clone size in some rows; elsewhere it reads once, few, many or a size class.

>-|-|TRBV4-3|TRBJ2-7
CASSQETSQVGYEQYF
TGCGCCAGCAGCCAAGAAACTTCACAGGTTGGCTACGAGCAGTACTTC
>-|TRBD2|TRBV9|TRBJ2-1
CASSAGTSPYNEQFF
TGTGCCAGCAGCGCCGGGACTAGTCCCTACAATGAGCAGTTCTTC
>-|-|TRBV19|TRBJ2-7
CASSYAGQTSFTTYEQYF
TGTGCCAGTAGTTATGCAGGACAGACGTCCTTTACTACCTACGAGCAGTACTTC
>once|-|TRBV5-1|TRBJ2-1
CASKMSDRQFF
TGCGCCAGCAAAATGAGCGATCGGCAGTTCTTC
>once|TRBD1|TRBV5-1|TRBJ1-2
CASSFSGTGGWNGYTF
TGCGCCAGCAGCTTTTCCGGGACAGGGGGCTGGAATGGCTACACCTTC
>-|TRBD2|TRBV7-9|TRBJ2-7
CASSHGTSGGSSYEQYF
TGTGCCAGCAGCCATGGGACTAGCGGGGGTAGCTCCTACGAGCAGTACTTC
>few|TRBD1|TRBV18|TRBJ1-1
CASSPPAGGNTEAFF
TGTGCCAGCTCACCACCGGCAGGGGGGAACACTGAAGCTTTCTTT
>-|TRBD1|TRBV25-1|TRBJ1-1
CASSEPDRATEAFF
TGTGCCAGCAGTGAACCGGACAGGGCGACTGAAGCTTTCTTT
>-|TRBD1|TRBV7-9|TRBJ2-3
CASQKRTGVWTDTQYF
TGTGCCAGCCAAAAACGGACAGGGGTGTGGACAGATACGCAGTATTTT
>-|TRBD1|TRBV5-1|TRBJ1-4
CASSRTGVNEKLFF
TGCGCCAGCAGCCGGACAGGGGTTAATGAAAAACTGTTTTTT
>few|TRBD1|TRBV18|TRBJ2-7
CASSPGGQQEQYF
TGTGCCAGCTCACCTGGGGGACAGCAAGAGCAGTACTTC